The 19 T cell receptor beta chains presented below share a single source sample, sequenced in a study of T cells in pancreatic ductal adenocarcinoma. Selected pancreatic ductal adenocarcinoma patients had undergone surgery without neoadjuvant therapy. Method: immunoSEQ multiplex PCR; TCRdb's copy keeps in-frame clones and lacks some. The sample has 97,000 or so clones, nearly 95% seen once. Sample: PBMCs. The receptor set was obtained from a human donor with pancreatic ductal adenocarcinoma.

The rearrangement links TRBV11-2 to TRBJ2-7, with 8 bases identical to TRBD2. The germline CDR1 and CDR2 sequences are SGHAT and FQNNGV. This CDR3 has 13 amino acids. The V gene end was trimmed by 5 bases and the J gene end by 5 bases; junction bases not matched to a gene: 5. CDR3 DNA: TGTGCCAGCAGCACTGGACTAGCCCACGAGCAGTACTTC. Translating it yields CASSTGLAHEQYF.

The CDR3 region has the DNA TGTGCCAGCAGTTTCGGGGACAGAGGAGATACGCAGTATTTT. Translating gives CASSFGDRGDTQYF. This rearrangement joins TRBV28 to TRBJ2-3, with 7 positions matching TRBD1. The CDR3 is 14 residues long. Germline V gene sequence: CDR1 MDHEN, CDR2 SYDVKM. V was clipped by 3 bases and J by 5 bases; unmatched bases: 5.

With respect to this clone: This sample also contains other DNA sequences that code for the same CDR3. The V gene is TRBV18, the J gene TRBJ2-7; D unclear. Germline V gives CDR1 KGHSH, CDR2 LQKENI. Trimming removed 5 bases from V and 0 bases from J, with 5 bases in between. The CDR3 contains 12 residues. The CDR3 DNA is TGTGCCAGCTCATCGAGCTCCTACGAGCAGTACTTC. It encodes CASSSSSYEQYF.

The J gene is TRBJ1-5, the V gene TRBV4-1; 12 bases map to TRBD1. Trimming took 3 bases from V and 7 from J; bases not matched to a gene: 13. Germline V gene data show CDR1 as MGHRA and CDR2 as YSYEKL. The CDR3 consists of 18 residues. CDR3 DNA: TGCGCCAGCAGCCATTCTTGGGGGGACAGGGGGCTGGGCCAGCCCCAGCATTTT. As protein: CASSHSWGDRGLGQPQHF.

The rearrangement links TRBV28 to TRBJ1-5; TRBD1 matches at 8 bases. V shed 3 bases, J shed 7 bases, and the junction held 5 bases outside the gene matches. The germline gives CDR1 MDHEN, CDR2 SYDVKM. The CDR3 is 14 residues long. The CDR3 DNA sequence: TGTGCCAGCAGTTTCCGGACAGGGCGACAGCCCCAGCATTTT. Translated: CASSFRTGRQPQHF.

The chain has TRBV19 and TRBJ2-7; 7 bases align to TRBD1. The germline V gene encodes CDR1 LNHDA and CDR2 SQIVND (reference sequence). This CDR3 region has 16 residues. V shed 5 bases, J shed 1 base, and the junction held 11 bases outside the gene matches. The CDR3 nucleotides are TGTGCCAGTAGTCCGCGTGCCGGGACAGCTTCCTACGAGCAGTACTTC. This gives the protein CASSPRAGTASYEQYF.

This rearrangement joins TRBV11-2 to TRBJ2-3; D is unclear. The CDR3 sequence is 13 residues long. Trimming removed 5 bases from V and 4 bases from J, with 10 bases in between. Germline assignment: CDR1 SGHAT and CDR2 FQNNGV. The CDR3 sequence: CASSPDLADTQYF. For the CDR3, the DNA is TGTGCCAGCAGCCCAGATCTAGCAGATACGCAGTATTTT.

J is TRBJ2-7 and V is TRBV4-3, with TRBD2 matching 7 bases. Germline trimming cut 1 base from V and 5 bases from J; bases unmatched to any gene: 11. This CDR3 region has 16 residues. CDR1 and CDR2 (germline): LGHNA, YSLEER. The chain's CDR3 is CASSQGVRLAVDEQYF. The DNA for the CDR3 is TGCGCCAGCAGCCAAGGGGTACGGCTAGCGGTCGACGAGCAGTACTTC.

This clone showed up just once. The chain recombines TRBV6-6 with TRBJ2-1; D unresolved. Germline loops: CDR1 MNHNY, CDR2 SVGAGI (reference sequence). The CDR3 totals 16 residues. V was pared by 0 bases and J by 0 bases, with 9 bases between. CDR3 bases: TGTGCCAGCAGTTACTCGAGGCAGCACTCCTACAATGAGCAGTTCTTC. Protein: CASSYSRQHSYNEQFF.

DNA for the CDR3: TGTGCCAGCAGCGTAGACCTAGGTAACAATGAGCAGTTCTTC. It yields the protein CASSVDLGNNEQFF. The chain recombines TRBV9 with TRBJ2-1, with D hard to call. The V and J ends lost 0 bases and 5 bases respectively, with 9 bases between them. CDR3 size: 14 residues. Germline CDR1 and CDR2: SGDLS and YYNGEE.

The V call is TRBV7-2, the J call TRBJ2-7, with 7 bases identical to TRBD2. Per the germline V gene, CDR1 is SGHTA and CDR2 is FQGNSA. J gave up 2 bases and V 0 bases, and 4 bases lay outside the gene matches. CDR3 length equals 15 residues. The CDR3 sequence is CASSLAGGSAYEQYF. The CDR3 region has the DNA TGTGCCAGCAGCTTAGCGGGCGGGAGTGCCTACGAGCAGTACTTC.

The rearrangement links TRBV6-1 to TRBJ1-1; D is perhaps TRBD1 (5 bases). The germline gives CDR1 MNHNS, CDR2 SASEGT. The CDR3 contains 14 residues. Trimming took off 3 bases at V and 3 bases at J, with 11 bases between the two ends. The CDR3 loop is CASSDLGGDTEAFF. CDR3 in DNA: TGTGCCAGCAGTGATTTGGGAGGGGACACTGAAGCTTTCTTT.

V and J are TRBV27 and TRBJ2-7, with a tentative D call TRBD1 (5 bases). Germline V gene sequence: CDR1 MNHEY, CDR2 SMNVEV (reference sequence). This CDR3 comprises 14 residues. V lost 4 bases and J 3 bases, leaving 13 bases between the germline ends. CDR3 protein: CASSSGRRGYEQYF. Here the CDR3 DNA reads TGTGCCAGCAGTTCAGGACGAAGGGGCTACGAGCAGTACTTC.

This chain links TRBV6-1 with TRBJ2-1; possible D gene TRBD2, 6 bases. V was pared by 11 bases and J by 4 bases, with 18 bases between. The CDR3 is 14 amino acids. Germline V gene sequence: CDR1 MNHNS, CDR2 SASEGT. This CDR3 is CAFGGAASYNEQFF. The CDR3 DNA is TGTGCCTTTGGCGGGGCGGCGAGTTACAATGAGCAGTTCTTC.

The chain employs TRBV19 and TRBJ2-7, with 7 nucleotides matching TRBD1. This CDR3 comprises 15 residues. J lost 0 bases, V lost 5 bases, and 7 bases had no gene match. CDR1 LNHDA and CDR2 SQIVND come from the germline V gene (reference sequence). The DNA for the CDR3 is TGTGCCAGTAGTCATGGGACAGATCTCTCCTACGAGCAGTACTTC. Its protein is CASSHGTDLSYEQYF.

This clone has only one observation. The V and J genes are TRBV19 and TRBJ2-1, with 14 bases matching TRBD2. The CDR3 is made up of 18 amino acids. Germline V lookup: CDR1 LNHDA, CDR2 SQIVND (reference sequence). J gave up 7 bases and V 5 bases, and 13 bases lay outside the gene matches. In DNA, the CDR3 is TGTGCCAGTAGTTATTTTGGATCGGGACTAGCGGGGGTTAATGAGCAGTTCTTC. Translated: CASSYFGSGLAGVNEQFF.

The V and J genes are TRBV19 and TRBJ2-7, with TRBD1 matching 7 bases. CDR1 and CDR2 (germline): LNHDA, SQIVND (reference sequence). The J segment lost 0 bases and the V segment lost 5 bases, leaving 1 base of the junction unmatched. The CDR3 has 13 residues. CDR3 region: CASSWDSSYEQYF. The CDR3 bases are TGTGCCAGTAGTTGGGACAGCTCCTACGAGCAGTACTTC.

The chain links TRBV7-3 to TRBJ2-2, with D perhaps matching TRBD1 (6 bases). CDR3 length: 15 amino acids. CDR1 is SGHTA, CDR2 FQGTGA, per germline. Trimming pared 5 bases from V and 2 bases from J, leaving 12 bases between. CDR3 region: CASSARTENTGELFF. Here the CDR3 DNA reads TGTGCCAGCAGCGCCCGGACAGAAAACACCGGGGAGCTGTTTTTT.

CDR3 DNA: TGTGCCAGCAGCCCGGACGGCGGGAGAGGCCAGTACTTC. Encoded protein: CASSPDGGRGQYF. The chain links TRBV7-7 to TRBJ2-5; 7 bases line up with TRBD2. The CDR3 is made up of 13 amino acids. The V segment lost 5 bases and the J segment 10 bases; nucleotides outside the gene matches: 10. Germline V lookup: CDR1 SSHAT, CDR2 FNYEAQ (reference sequence).